A single sample is the source of the 10 T cell receptor beta chains below, sequenced in a study of regulatory T cells in long-lasting Graves disease. Arm-PCR with iRepertoire HTBI primers amplified the CDR3 regions for these TCR beta libraries. TCRdb re-called the multiplex PCR reads through MiXCR, storing one row per CDR3 protein. The data contain under 450,000 distinct CDR3 sequences, less than 25% of them seen just once; the ten biggest clones take up about 26%. Time point defined: persistent/refractory GD, antithyroid drugs over 5 years with positive TRAb. Preparation of the TCR library used RNA extracted from PBMCs. Source: peripheral blood mononuclear cells (PBMCs), taken when the disease was refractory, from a patient treated with antithyroid drugs. The origin of the receptors is a female donor with Graves disease.

This clonotype has a count of ten or more. The chain combines TRBV7-3 with TRBJ2-3; D not resolved. The CDR3 runs to 12 residues. V gave up 1 base and J gave up 5 bases, with 4 bases separating them. CDR1 and CDR2 from the germline V gene are SGHTA and FQGTGA. The CDR3 loop reads CASSLNGDTQYF. The CDR3 DNA reads TGTGCCAGCAGCTTAAACGGAGATACGCAGTATTTT.

CDR3 sequence: CASSESDGRGYNEQFF. The CDR3 coding sequence is TGTGCCAGCAGTGAGAGCGACGGGAGGGGGTACAATGAGCAGTTCTTC. The rearrangement links TRBV6-1 to TRBJ2-1, with 8 bases aligning to TRBD2. The CDR3 has 16 amino acids. J was trimmed by 4 bases and V by 3 bases; bases with no gene match: 8. Germline values: CDR1 MNHNS, CDR2 SASEGT.

This clonotype was detected a few times. The rearrangement joins TRBV6-1 to TRBJ2-1; D is uncertain. CDR1 and CDR2 (germline): MNHNS, SASEGT. The CDR3 runs to 14 residues. V was clipped by 6 bases and J by 5 bases, with 14 bases between them. CDR3 region: CASRALGTNNEQFF. CDR3 nucleotide sequence: TGTGCCAGCAGAGCCCTGGGTACGAACAATGAGCAGTTCTTC.

J is TRBJ1-3 and V is TRBV3-1; D remains unclear. The germline V gene encodes CDR1 LGHDT and CDR2 YNNKEL (reference sequence). V gave up 1 base and J gave up 11 bases, with 12 bases separating them. CDR3 size: 13 residues. CDR3 sequence reads: CASSQVMAPAIYF. In DNA, the CDR3 is TGTGCCAGCAGCCAAGTGATGGCCCCTGCCATATATTTT.

This clonotype was recorded many times. The chain recombines TRBV2 with TRBJ2-5; D may be TRBD1 (5 bases). CDR3 length: 13 residues. V shed 6 bases and J shed 2 bases, with 10 bases lying between them. Germline V lookup: CDR1 SNHLY, CDR2 FYNNEI. The DNA for the CDR3 is TGTGCCAGCAGGTTGACAGCTCAAGAGACCCAGTACTTC. Its translation is CASRLTAQETQYF.

This clonotype was seen repeatedly, ten times or more. The chain employs TRBV20-1 and TRBJ2-5; the match to TRBD2 covers 14 bases. From germline, CDR1 is DFQATT and CDR2 SNEGSKA (reference sequence). The CDR3 is 18 amino acids. The junction had 7 bases not matched to a gene; V was cut back by 0 bases and J by 1 base. CDR3 in DNA: TGCAGTGCTAGAGATCCGGGGACTAGCGGGAGTTTCCAAGAGACCCAGTACTTC. Encoded protein: CSARDPGTSGSFQETQYF.

The chain couples TRBV15 to TRBJ2-3; D is ambiguous. This CDR3 has 15 amino acids. Germline V gene sequence: CDR1 LNHNV, CDR2 YYDKDF (reference sequence). V was pared by 6 bases and J by 0 bases, with 13 bases between. The CDR3, as DNA: TGTGCCACCAGTAGGCCGGCCCCGAGCACAGATACGCAGTATTTT. Protein sequence: CATSRPAPSTDTQYF.

This clonotype was observed once. A much larger clone lies one base from this, so it may be a read error. The chain combines TRBV27 with TRBJ1-1, with unresolved D. Germline V CDR1 and CDR2: MNHEY, SMNVEV (reference sequence). This CDR3 contains 13 residues. This CDR3 is CACSLISDTEAFF. Written as DNA, the CDR3 is TGTGCCTGCAGTTTAATCTCAGACACTGAAGCTTTCTTT.

CDR3 sequence reads: CASGGESNQPQHF. DNA of the CDR3: TGTGCCAGCGGCGGGGAGAGCAATCAGCCCCAGCATTTT. The chain couples TRBV7-9 to TRBJ1-5; D gene ambiguous. In germline, CDR1 is SEHNR, CDR2 FQNEAQ (reference sequence). Trimming cost V 8 bases and J 1 base, with 9 bases left between them. The CDR3 runs to 13 residues.

This clonotype occurred a few times. This chain connects TRBV27 to TRBJ2-5; 11 bases are shared with TRBD2. J was trimmed by 5 bases and V by 6 bases; bases with no gene match: 17. The CDR3 totals 18 residues. The germline CDR1 and CDR2 sequences are MNHEY and SMNVEV (reference sequence). CDR3 in amino acids: CASSKGLAGETWGETQYF. The CDR3 nucleotides read TGTGCCAGCAGCAAAGGACTAGCGGGTGAAACTTGGGGGGAGACCCAGTACTTC.